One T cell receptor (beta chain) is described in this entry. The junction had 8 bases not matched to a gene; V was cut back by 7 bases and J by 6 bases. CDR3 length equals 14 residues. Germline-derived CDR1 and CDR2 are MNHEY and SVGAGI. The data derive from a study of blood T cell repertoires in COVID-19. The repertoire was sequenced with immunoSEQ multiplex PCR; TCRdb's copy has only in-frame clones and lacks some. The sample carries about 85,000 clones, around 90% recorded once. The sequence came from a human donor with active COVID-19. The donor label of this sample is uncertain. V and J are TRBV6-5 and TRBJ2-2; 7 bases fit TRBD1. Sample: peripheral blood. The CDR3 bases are TGTGCCAGCATATCGACAGGGCGGTCCGGGGAGCTGTTTTTT. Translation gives CASISTGRSGELFF.